This T cell receptor beta chain derives from a study of blood T cells in healthy people across ages. The CDR3 spans 15 residues. Germline V gene data show CDR1 as SGHKS and CDR2 as YYEKEE (reference sequence). Unmatched junction bases numbered 3, after V lost 4 bases and J lost 3 bases. Using a J-beta primer mix together with a sample-barcoded 5' primer, a second PCR was run for roughly 6 to 12 cycles. TCRdb independently ran MiXCR on the 5' RACE reads; one entry per CDR3 protein. The repertoire holds hundreds of thousands of distinct CDR3 sequences, roughly 32% seen once, with 15% in the top ten. Comments on this clonotype: This may arise from a read error, as a much more abundant clone is one base away.

The source material was blood. The sequence derives from a woman older than 75 in good health. The chain combines TRBV5-5 with TRBJ2-6; 8 bases match TRBD2. CDR3 region: CASSVGRVGANVLTF. For the CDR3, the DNA is TGTGCCAGCAGCGTCGGGAGGGTTGGGGCCAACGTCCTGACTTTC.